The next 21 T cell receptor beta chains were all read from a single sample in a study of CD8 T cells in Susac syndrome. An amount of RNA that ranged from 0.5 to 1 ug was reverse transcribed with random hexamers. TCRdb re-called the immunoSEQ multiplex PCR reads through MiXCR, storing one row per CDR3 protein. The top ten clones hold over 0.08% of a sample with some 170,000 distinct CDR3 sequences, just under 95% of them seen once. Sequenced: CD4+ T cells from PBMCs. The receptors come from a human donor in good health.

The chain uses TRBV25-1 and TRBJ1-1; D perhaps matches TRBD1 (6 bases). Germline V lookup: CDR1 MGHDK, CDR2 SYGVNS. V was cut by 2 bases and J by 6 bases, with 13 bases left in between. The CDR3 is made up of 14 amino acids. For the CDR3, the DNA is TGTGCCAGCAGTGAAAGCTACAGGGTCTCTGAAGCTTTCTTT. Translation gives CASSESYRVSEAFF.

The chain recombines TRBV7-9 with TRBJ1-4; unclear D gene. The CDR3 runs to 15 residues. Trimming pared 5 bases from V and 3 bases from J, leaving 13 bases between. Germline values: CDR1 SEHNR, CDR2 FQNEAQ (reference sequence). DNA of the CDR3: TGTGCCAGCAGCGCGAACGGACCACCTAATGAAAAACTGTTTTTT. The encoded protein is CASSANGPPNEKLFF.

The chain employs TRBV20-1 and TRBJ1-5; D not resolved. V was shortened by 3 bases and J by 4 bases, with 4 bases between the two germline ends. CDR3 length: 11 amino acids. Germline CDR1 and CDR2: DFQATT and SNEGSKA (reference sequence). The CDR3 reads CSASRNQPQHF. The CDR3 DNA sequence: TGCAGTGCTAGCAGGAATCAGCCCCAGCATTTT.

This chain links TRBV20-1 with TRBJ2-7; 10 bases fit TRBD1. The CDR3 extends over 14 amino acids. Looked up from germline, CDR1 is DFQATT and CDR2 is SNEGSKA (reference sequence). After removal of 2 bases from V and 3 bases from J, the junction contained 4 bases not matched to a gene. DNA for the CDR3: TGCAGTGCTAGATCCGGGACAGGGGTCTACGAGCAGTACTTC. Protein: CSARSGTGVYEQYF.

This chain connects TRBV29-1 to TRBJ2-1; 7 positions match TRBD1. The CDR3 is 12 amino acids. Trimming at V came to 6 bases and at J to 5 bases, leaving 4 bases not matched to a gene. The germline gives CDR1 SQVTM, CDR2 ANQGSEA. In nucleotides, the CDR3 is TGCAGCGTGGGGGACAGCGACAATGAGCAGTTCTTC. Translated, it gives CSVGDSDNEQFF.

The J gene is TRBJ2-5, the V gene TRBV15; D is ambiguous. V was shortened by 2 bases and J by 5 bases, with 6 bases between the two germline ends. The CDR3 consists of 12 residues. Germline V CDR1 and CDR2: LNHNV, YYDKDF (reference sequence). The CDR3, as DNA: TGTGCCACCAGCAGAATGGGCGAGACCCAGTACTTC. Amino acid sequence: CATSRMGETQYF.

This clonotype was picked up a small number of times. The chain couples TRBV29-1 to TRBJ2-7; TRBD1 agrees at 8 bases. The CDR3 is made up of 12 amino acids. V lost 4 bases, J lost 2 bases, and 1 base stayed unmatched. From germline, CDR1 is SQVTM and CDR2 ANQGSEA. CDR3 nucleotides: TGCAGCGTTGGGACAGGGACCTACGAGCAGTACTTC. Protein: CSVGTGTYEQYF.

CDR3 in amino acids: CASSVGPSRGGETQYF. Written as DNA, the CDR3 is TGTGCCAGCAGCGTAGGACCCTCTAGGGGTGGAGAGACCCAGTACTTC. The chain links TRBV9 to TRBJ2-5; tentatively, D is TRBD1 (5 bases). This CDR3 is built from 16 residues. Trimming cost V 0 bases and J 4 bases, with 16 bases left between them. The germline gives CDR1 SGDLS, CDR2 YYNGEE.

V and J are TRBV20-1 and TRBJ2-3; 11 nucleotides match TRBD2. The CDR3 has 15 amino acids. V lost 5 bases, J lost 3 bases, and 7 bases stayed unmatched. Germline loops: CDR1 DFQATT, CDR2 SNEGSKA (reference sequence). In DNA form, the CDR3 reads TGCAGTGCTTTTAGCGGGAGGGCGGGGACAGATACGCAGTATTTT. Residues: CSAFSGRAGTDTQYF.

V usage is TRBV19 and J usage is TRBJ2-1; 14 bases are shared with TRBD2. V shed 5 bases and J 10 bases; nucleotides not matched to a gene: 10. The CDR3 contains 16 residues. Looked up from germline, CDR1 is LNHDA and CDR2 is SQIVND (reference sequence). CDR3 in amino acids: CASSLMGTSGSREQFF. CDR3 DNA: TGTGCCAGTAGTCTAATGGGGACTAGCGGGAGCAGGGAGCAGTTCTTC.

The chain couples TRBV7-2 to TRBJ2-7, with D uncertain. Germline V gene data show CDR1 as SGHTA and CDR2 as FQGNSA. This CDR3 is built from 11 residues. V gave up 5 bases and J gave up 6 bases, with 8 bases separating them. CDR3 residues: CASSPGFEQYF. The CDR3, as DNA: TGTGCCAGCAGCCCTGGCTTCGAGCAGTACTTC.

V is TRBV4-2 and J is TRBJ1-5; a possible D gene is TRBD1 (6 bases). There are 14 residues in the CDR3. V lost 6 bases to trimming and J lost 9 bases, with 18 bases between them. Germline V gives CDR1 LGHNA, CDR2 YNFKEQ. CDR3 nucleotides: TGTGCCAGCAGTCCCGGGAAGGGGGGTGGGCCCCAGCATTTT. Translating gives CASSPGKGGGPQHF.

The CDR3 DNA reads as TGCGCAGGTGCAGGACCACATTACTTC. This encodes CAGAGPHYF. The chain uses TRBV23-1 and TRBJ2-5, with D unclear. TRBV23-1 is identified as an open reading frame with a role that is uncertain. The CDR3 totals 9 residues.

The rearrangement joins TRBV2 to TRBJ2-7; D perhaps matches TRBD2 (5 bases). V lost 7 bases and J lost 3, with 13 bases in between. Germline assignment: CDR1 SNHLY and CDR2 FYNNEI. The CDR3 sequence is 13 residues long. The CDR3: CASNGGSYYEQYF. CDR3 DNA sequence: TGTGCCAGCAACGGCGGGTCCTACTACGAGCAGTACTTC.

The gene calls are TRBV6-2 or TRBV6-3 and TRBJ1-5; 8 nucleotides align to TRBD1. J was trimmed by 4 bases and V by 2 bases; bases with no gene match: 4. Germline loops: CDR1 MNHEY, CDR2 SVGEGT. The CDR3 sequence is 15 residues long. CDR3: CASSYDRGGNQPQHF. Written as DNA, the CDR3 is TGTGCCAGCAGTTACGACAGGGGAGGAAATCAGCCCCAGCATTTT.

The chain carries TRBV4-3 and TRBJ2-5; TRBD2 agrees at 7 bases. Germline-derived CDR1 and CDR2 are LGHNA and YSLEER. J lost 4 bases, V lost 1 base, and 3 bases had no gene match. The CDR3 extends over 14 amino acids. The CDR3 sequence is CASSQAASGETQYF. In DNA, the CDR3 is TGCGCCAGCAGCCAAGCGGCTAGCGGAGAGACCCAGTACTTC.

The gene calls are TRBV6-2 or TRBV6-3 and TRBJ2-1; D gene ambiguous. CDR3 length: 14 residues. CDR1 and CDR2 from the germline V gene are MNHEY and SVGEGT. V lost 2 bases and J lost 0, with 5 bases in between. CDR3 amino acids: CASSYLDSYNEQFF. CDR3 DNA: TGTGCCAGCAGTTACCTGGACTCCTACAATGAGCAGTTCTTC.

The chain joins TRBV6-6 to TRBJ2-3, with D perhaps TRBD1 (6 bases). The CDR3 has 14 residues. The V and J ends lost 7 bases and 10 bases respectively, with 21 bases between them. The germline gives CDR1 MNHNY, CDR2 SVGAGI (reference sequence). For the CDR3, the DNA is TGTGCCAGCAACCTAGCCCCGGGTCCAGGGGCGCAGTATTTT. It yields the protein CASNLAPGPGAQYF.

The chain recombines TRBV27 with TRBJ2-7; 10 nucleotides match TRBD1. Looked up from germline, CDR1 is MNHEY and CDR2 is SMNVEV (reference sequence). The V segment lost 3 bases and the J segment 6 bases; nucleotides outside the gene matches: 5. The CDR3 spans 14 residues. Here the CDR3 reads CASSLSGTGVEQYF. CDR3 in DNA: TGTGCCAGCAGTTTGTCCGGGACAGGGGTCGAGCAGTACTTC.

The rearrangement links TRBV30 to TRBJ2-7; 10 nucleotides align to TRBD1. V shed 5 bases, J shed 5 bases, and the junction held 3 bases outside the gene matches. Looked up from germline, CDR1 is GTSNPN and CDR2 is SVGIG (reference sequence). The CDR3 length is 12 residues. The CDR3 loop reads CAWGDRGNEQYF. The CDR3 nucleotides read TGTGCCTGGGGGGACAGGGGTAACGAGCAGTACTTC.

This clonotype was seen a single time. This chain connects TRBV4-3 to TRBJ2-1; D may be TRBD2 (5 bases). The V end lost 0 bases, the J end lost 5 bases, and 17 bases lay between the germline ends. This CDR3 comprises 17 residues. Germline loops: CDR1 LGHNA, CDR2 YSLEER. The CDR3 nucleotides read TGCGCCAGCAGCCAAGATTTGGGTGGGGAGTCCCACAATGAGCAGTTCTTC. This encodes CASSQDLGGESHNEQFF.